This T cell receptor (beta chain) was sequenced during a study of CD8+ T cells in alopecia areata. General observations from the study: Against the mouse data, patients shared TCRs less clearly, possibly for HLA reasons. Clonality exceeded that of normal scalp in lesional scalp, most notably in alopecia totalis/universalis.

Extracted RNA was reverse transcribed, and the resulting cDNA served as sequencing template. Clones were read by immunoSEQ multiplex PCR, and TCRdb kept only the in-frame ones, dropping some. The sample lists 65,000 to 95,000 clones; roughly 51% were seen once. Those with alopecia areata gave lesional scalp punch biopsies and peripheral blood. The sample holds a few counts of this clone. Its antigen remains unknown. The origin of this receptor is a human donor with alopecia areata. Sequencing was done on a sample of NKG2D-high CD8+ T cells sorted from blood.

CDR3 DNA sequence: TGCAGCGGCTTAGCGGGTGATGGCACAGATACGCAGTATTTT. It encodes CSGLAGDGTDTQYF. The chain uses TRBV29-1 and TRBJ2-3, with 7 positions matching TRBD2. The V gene's germline CDR1 is SQVTM and CDR2 ANQGSEA. The CDR3 length is 14 residues. The ends lost 7 bases at V and 1 base at J; junction bases unmatched: 8.